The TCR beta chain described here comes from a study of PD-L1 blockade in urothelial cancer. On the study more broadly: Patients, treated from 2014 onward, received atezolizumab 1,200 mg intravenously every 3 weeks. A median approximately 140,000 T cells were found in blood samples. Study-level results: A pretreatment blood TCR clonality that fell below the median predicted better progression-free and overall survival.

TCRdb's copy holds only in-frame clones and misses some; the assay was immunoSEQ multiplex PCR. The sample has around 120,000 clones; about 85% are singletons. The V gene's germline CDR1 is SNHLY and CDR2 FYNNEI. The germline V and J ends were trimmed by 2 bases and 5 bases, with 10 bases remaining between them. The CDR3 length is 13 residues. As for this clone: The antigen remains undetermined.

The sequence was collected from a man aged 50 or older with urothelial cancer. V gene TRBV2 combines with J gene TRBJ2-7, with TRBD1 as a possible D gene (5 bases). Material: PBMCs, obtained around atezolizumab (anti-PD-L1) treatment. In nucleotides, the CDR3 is TGTGCCAGCAGTGAAAAGGGGTTGGACGAGCAGTACTTC. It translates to CASSEKGLDEQYF. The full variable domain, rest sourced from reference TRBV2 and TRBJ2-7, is EPEVTQTPSHQVTQMGQEVILRCVPISNHLYFYWYRQILGQKVEFLVSFYNNEISEKSEIFDDQFSVERPDGSNFTLKIRSTKLEDSAMYFCASSEKGLDEQYFGPGTRLTVT.